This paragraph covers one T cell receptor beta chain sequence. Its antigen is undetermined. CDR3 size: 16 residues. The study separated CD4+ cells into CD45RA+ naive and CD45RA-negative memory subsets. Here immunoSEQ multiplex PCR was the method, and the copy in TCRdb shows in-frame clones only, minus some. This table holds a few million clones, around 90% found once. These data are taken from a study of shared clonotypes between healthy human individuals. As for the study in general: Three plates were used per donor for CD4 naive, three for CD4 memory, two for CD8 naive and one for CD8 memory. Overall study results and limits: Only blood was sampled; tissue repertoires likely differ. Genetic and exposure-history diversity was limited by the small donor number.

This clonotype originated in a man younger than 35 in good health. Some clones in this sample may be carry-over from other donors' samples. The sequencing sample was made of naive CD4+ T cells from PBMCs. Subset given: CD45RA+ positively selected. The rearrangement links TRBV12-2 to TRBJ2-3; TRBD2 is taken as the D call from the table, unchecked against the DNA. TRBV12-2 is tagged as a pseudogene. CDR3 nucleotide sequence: TGTGCAAGTCGCTTAGTTTGCGGGGCTAGCACAGATACGCAGTATTTT. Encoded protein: CASRLVCGASTDTQYF.